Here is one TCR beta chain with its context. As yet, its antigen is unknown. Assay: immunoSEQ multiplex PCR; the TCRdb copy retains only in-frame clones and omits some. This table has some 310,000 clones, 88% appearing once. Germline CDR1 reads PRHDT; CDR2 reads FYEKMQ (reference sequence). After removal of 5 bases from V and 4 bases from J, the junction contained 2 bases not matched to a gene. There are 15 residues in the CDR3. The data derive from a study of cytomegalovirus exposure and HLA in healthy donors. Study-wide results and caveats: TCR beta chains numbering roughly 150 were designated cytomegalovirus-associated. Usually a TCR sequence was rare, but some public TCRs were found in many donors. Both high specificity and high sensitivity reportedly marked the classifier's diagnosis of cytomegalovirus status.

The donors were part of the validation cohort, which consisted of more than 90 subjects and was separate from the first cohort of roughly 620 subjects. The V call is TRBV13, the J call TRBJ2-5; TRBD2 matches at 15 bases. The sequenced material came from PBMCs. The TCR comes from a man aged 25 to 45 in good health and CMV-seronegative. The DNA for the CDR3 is TGTGCCAGCAGCCCGGGACTAGCGGGGGGAGAGACCCAGTACTTC. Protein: CASSPGLAGGETQYF.